Detailed here is one T cell receptor (beta chain). Repertoires were generated with immunoSEQ multiplex PCR, while TCRdb's copy carries only in-frame clones and drops some. The repertoire holds about 490,000 clones, 79% seen once, with approximately 12% in the top ten. Adults of Caucasian background living in Nashville, Tennessee made up all donors. With V trimmed by 1 base and J by 2 bases, 4 bases remained unmatched. The CDR3 sequence is 16 residues long. The V gene's germline CDR1 is SGHRS and CDR2 YFSETQ. This record belongs to a study of shared clonotypes between healthy human individuals. Turning to the study itself: Two women and a few men aged 18 to 49 served as donors.

V gene TRBV5-1 combines with J gene TRBJ1-3; 9 bases are a match to TRBD1. The sample consisted of PBMCs. The clonotype originates from a woman aged 40 to 50 in good health. Some clones in this sample may be carry-over from other donors' samples. CDR3 in amino acids: CASSLNRGRTGNTIYF. CDR3 nucleotide sequence: TGCGCCAGCAGCTTGAACAGGGGGCGGACTGGAAACACCATATATTTT.